The 15 T cell receptor beta chains below come from one sample, sequenced in a study of cytomegalovirus exposure and HLA in healthy donors. Amplification used 60 Vbeta primers and 13 Jbeta primers. The protocol was immunoSEQ multiplex PCR, while the TCRdb copy is restricted to in-frame clones and leaves out a portion. The data hold approximately 130,000 clones, with 75% observed a single time. Sample: PBMCs. These receptors were taken from a woman aged 35 to 49 in good health and CMV-seropositive.

The CDR3 here is CASSSETELNTEAFF. In DNA, the CDR3 is TGTGCCAGCAGCTCCGAGACAGAATTGAACACTGAAGCTTTCTTT. V is TRBV7-9 and J is TRBJ1-1; the D gene is possibly TRBD1 (5 bases). Between the trimmed V and J ends, which lost 4 bases and 0 bases, there was a span of 12 bases. In germline, CDR1 is SEHNR, CDR2 FQNEAQ (reference sequence). The CDR3 is 15 amino acids.

This chain joins TRBV7-3 and TRBJ2-5; TRBD1 agrees at 9 bases. This CDR3 has 14 residues. V lost 5 bases and J lost 5; bases outside the gene matches: 6. From germline, CDR1 is SGHTA and CDR2 FQGTGA. CDR3 residues: CASSRDRVGETQYF. In DNA form, the CDR3 reads TGTGCCAGCAGCCGGGACAGGGTGGGGGAGACCCAGTACTTC.

This clone was counted a single time. The junction and the germline gene differ at one end; a read error may be behind it. This sequence joins TRBV28 and TRBJ1-1; D is perhaps TRBD1 (6 bases). Germline V gives CDR1 MDHEN, CDR2 SYDVKM. The CDR3 contains 13 residues. The CDR3 loop reads CASGLQGGTEAFF. The DNA of the CDR3 is TGTGCCAGCGGTTTACAGGGAGGCACTGAAGCTTTCTTT.

This chain uses TRBV18 with TRBJ1-1, with no clear D. The CDR3 totals 15 residues. V was shortened by 1 base and J by 5 bases, with 14 bases between the two germline ends. From germline, CDR1 is KGHSH and CDR2 LQKENI. CDR3 residues: CASSPRESKRTEAFF. For the CDR3, the DNA is TGTGCCAGCTCACCACGGGAGTCAAAGCGGACTGAAGCTTTCTTT. Filled out from reference TRBV18 and TRBJ1-1, the complete variable domain reads NAGVMQNPRHLVRRRGQEARLRCSPMKGHSHVYWYRQLPEEGLKFMVYLQKENIIDESGMPKERFSAEFPKEGPSILRIQQVVRGDSAAYFCASSPRESKRTEAFFGQGTRLTVV.

This clone showed up just a few times. The chain recombines TRBV4-3 with TRBJ1-1; D is undetermined. With 1 base removed from V and 3 bases from J, the gap between germline ends came to 18 bases. CDR1 and CDR2 from the germline V gene are LGHNA and YSLEER. This CDR3 has 17 amino acids. CDR3: CASSQASPVFGDTEAFF. DNA of the CDR3: TGCGCCAGCAGCCAAGCTAGTCCGGTCTTCGGGGACACTGAAGCTTTCTTT.

The table lists this clone with a few counts. The V and J genes are TRBV6-5 and TRBJ1-1; D is ambiguous. V was clipped by 0 bases and J by 6 bases, with 11 bases between them. Germline CDR1 reads MNHEY; CDR2 reads SVGAGI. This CDR3 spans 14 amino acids. In DNA form, the CDR3 reads TGTGCCAGCAGTTACTCGACCCCCCGGGCTGAAGCTTTCTTT. Residues: CASSYSTPRAEAFF.

V and J are TRBV12-2 and TRBJ1-4. TRBV12-2 is termed a pseudogene. The CDR3 consists of 17 residues. CDR3 nucleotide sequence: TGTGCAAGTCGCTTAGGCGAGCGGGACCCGTTAGGAGAAAAACTGTTTTTT. Its protein product is CASRLGERDPLGEKLFF.

The chain links TRBV5-1 to TRBJ1-2, with a tentative D call TRBD1 (6 bases). V was pared by 4 bases and J by 6 bases, with 16 bases between. CDR1 and CDR2 from the germline V gene are SGHRS and YFSETQ. The CDR3 runs to 14 residues. CDR3 nucleotide sequence: TGCGCCAGCAGCCTACAGGGTGGACAAGATGGCTACACCTTC. Protein product: CASSLQGGQDGYTF.

This chain joins TRBV19 and TRBJ2-1, with 9 bases that match TRBD1. The germline V gene has CDR1 LNHDA and CDR2 SQIVND (reference sequence). The CDR3 is 14 residues long. Trimming took 9 bases from V and 9 from J; bases not matched to a gene: 12. The CDR3 protein is CASQGQGVSGEQFF. In nucleotides, the CDR3 is TGTGCCAGCCAGGGACAGGGAGTTAGCGGTGAGCAGTTCTTC.

This sequence joins TRBV28 and TRBJ2-5; 10 bases align to TRBD2. J gave up 3 bases and V 1 base, and 29 bases lay outside the gene matches. CDR1 is MDHEN, CDR2 SYDVKM, per germline. The CDR3 loop spans 24 amino acids. CDR3 nucleotide sequence: TGTGCCAGCAGTTTATATATGGAGGGGGGTCCGACTAGCGGGCGCCACCTTTGGAAAGAGACCCAGTACTTC. Its protein is CASSLYMEGGPTSGRHLWKETQYF.

The chain joins TRBV29-1 to TRBJ2-3; 11 nucleotides match TRBD2. From germline, CDR1 is SQVTM and CDR2 ANQGSEA. The ends lost 4 bases at V and 1 base at J; junction bases unmatched: 4. CDR3 length equals 15 residues. CDR3 nucleotide sequence: TGCAGCGTTGGGACTAGCGGGCTTGGCACAGATACGCAGTATTTT. Protein product: CSVGTSGLGTDTQYF.

V usage is TRBV29-1 and J usage is TRBJ1-1; 7 bases map to TRBD1. Trimming took 1 base from V and 3 from J; bases not matched to a gene: 5. CDR3 size: 14 residues. From germline, CDR1 is SQVTM and CDR2 ANQGSEA. The CDR3 loop reads CSVEGQGSYTEAFF. In DNA, the CDR3 is TGCAGCGTTGAAGGACAGGGCTCGTACACTGAAGCTTTCTTT.

The chain recombines TRBV11-2 with TRBJ1-6, with D possibly TRBD1 on 6 matching bases. Germline loops: CDR1 SGHAT, CDR2 FQNNGV. V was shortened by 5 bases and J by 7 bases, with 12 bases between the two germline ends. The CDR3 spans 14 residues. In DNA form, the CDR3 reads TGTGCCAGCAGCAAACAGGGTCACAATTCACCCCTCCACTTT. Protein product: CASSKQGHNSPLHF.

This clone was counted between two and nine times. V usage is TRBV5-4 and J usage is TRBJ2-5, with no clear D. The CDR3 has 11 amino acids. V was clipped by 2 bases and J by 6 bases, with 5 bases between them. Germline V CDR1 and CDR2: SGHNT, YYREEE (reference sequence). DNA of the CDR3: TGTGCCAGCAGCTTTCAAAAGACCCAGTACTTC. It yields the protein CASSFQKTQYF.

V is TRBV5-8 and J is TRBJ1-5, with D unresolved. The V gene's germline CDR1 is SGHTS and CDR2 YDEGEE. V was clipped by 6 bases and J by 0 bases, with 10 bases between them. The CDR3 is made up of 14 amino acids. The CDR3 region has the DNA TGTGCCAGCATGCGGAAGAATAGCAATCAGCCCCAGCATTTT. Translation: CASMRKNSNQPQHF.